This T cell receptor beta chain was captured in a study of T-cell memory formation after mild COVID-19. Trimming removed 5 bases from V and 3 bases from J, with 18 bases in between. Germline CDR1 reads SGHTA; CDR2 reads FQGNSA. The CDR3 runs 16 residues. TCRdb itself ran the 5' RACE reads through MiXCR, one entry per CDR3 protein. The sample lists about 310,000 distinct CDR3 sequences, approximately 19% occurring once. This clonotype was seen only a few times. The material sequenced was PBMCs or a T cell subset sorted from them (not recorded which). The chain has TRBV7-2 and TRBJ2-3; D ambiguous. The clonotype originates from a man younger than 35 who had mild COVID-19 (a few samples of this study predate the infection). Cell type and time point are not known. The CDR3 here is CASSLLPGITTDTQYF. CDR3 sequence (DNA): TGTGCCAGCAGCCTGCTGCCGGGCATCACAACAGATACGCAGTATTTT.